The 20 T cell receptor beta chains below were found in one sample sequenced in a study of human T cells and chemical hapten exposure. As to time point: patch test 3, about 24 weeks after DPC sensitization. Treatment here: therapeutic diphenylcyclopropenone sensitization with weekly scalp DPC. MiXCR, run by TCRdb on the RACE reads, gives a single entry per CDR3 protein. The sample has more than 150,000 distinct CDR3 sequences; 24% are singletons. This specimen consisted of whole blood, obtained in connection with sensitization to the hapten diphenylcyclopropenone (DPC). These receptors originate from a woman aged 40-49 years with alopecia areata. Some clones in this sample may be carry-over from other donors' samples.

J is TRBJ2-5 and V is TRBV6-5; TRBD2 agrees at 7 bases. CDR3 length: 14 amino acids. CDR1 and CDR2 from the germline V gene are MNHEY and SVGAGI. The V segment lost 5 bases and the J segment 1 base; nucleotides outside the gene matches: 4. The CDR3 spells CASSLSGRQETQYF. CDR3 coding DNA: TGTGCCAGCAGTCTTAGCGGGCGCCAAGAGACCCAGTACTTC.

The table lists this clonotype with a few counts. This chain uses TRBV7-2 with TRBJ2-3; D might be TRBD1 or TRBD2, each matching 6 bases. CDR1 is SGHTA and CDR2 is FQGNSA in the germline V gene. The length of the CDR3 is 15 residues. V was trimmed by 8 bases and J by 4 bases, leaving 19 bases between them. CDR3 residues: CASGGGRSLPDTQYF. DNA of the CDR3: TGTGCCAGCGGAGGGGGGCGTTCTCTGCCAGATACGCAGTATTTT.

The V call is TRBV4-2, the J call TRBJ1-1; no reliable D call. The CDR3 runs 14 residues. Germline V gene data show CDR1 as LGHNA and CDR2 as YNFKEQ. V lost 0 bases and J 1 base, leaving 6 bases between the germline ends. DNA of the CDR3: TGTGCCAGCAGCCAAGAGGCCCCGAACACTGAAGCTTTCTTT. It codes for CASSQEAPNTEAFF.

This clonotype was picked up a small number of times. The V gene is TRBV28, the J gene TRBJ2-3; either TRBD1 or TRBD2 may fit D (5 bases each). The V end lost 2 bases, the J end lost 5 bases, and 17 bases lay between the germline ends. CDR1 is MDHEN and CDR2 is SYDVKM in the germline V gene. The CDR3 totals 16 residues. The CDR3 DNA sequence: TGTGCCAGCAGTTTACAACAGGCCGGGGCCCAAGATACGCAGTATTTT. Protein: CASSLQQAGAQDTQYF.

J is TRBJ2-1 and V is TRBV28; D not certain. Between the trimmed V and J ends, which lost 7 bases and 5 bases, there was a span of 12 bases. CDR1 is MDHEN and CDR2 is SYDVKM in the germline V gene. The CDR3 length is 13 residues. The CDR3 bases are TGTGCCAGCATATCCCTTTGGCACAATGAGCAGTTCTTC. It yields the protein CASISLWHNEQFF.

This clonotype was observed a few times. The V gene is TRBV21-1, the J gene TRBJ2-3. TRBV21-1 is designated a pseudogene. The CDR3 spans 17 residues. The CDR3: CASSSVRRNPSTDTQYF. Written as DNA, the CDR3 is TGTGCCAGCAGCTCCGTGCGGCGAAACCCTAGCACAGATACGCAGTATTTT.

The CDR3 DNA reads as TGTGCCAGCAGGAGTTATACAGCCGTCTATGGCTACACCTTC. Its protein is CASRSYTAVYGYTF. This chain joins TRBV6-2 or TRBV6-3 and TRBJ1-2, with D unresolved. Germline assignment: CDR1 MNHEY and CDR2 SVGEGT. This CDR3 has 14 amino acids. The V and J ends lost 6 bases and 4 bases respectively, with 15 bases between them.

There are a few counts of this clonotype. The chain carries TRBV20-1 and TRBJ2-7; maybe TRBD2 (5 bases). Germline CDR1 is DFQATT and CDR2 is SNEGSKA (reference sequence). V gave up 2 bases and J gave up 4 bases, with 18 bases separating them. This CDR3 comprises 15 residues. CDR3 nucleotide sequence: TGCAGTGCTAGACCCCTCGGAGGAAAGAGGTACGAGCAGTACTTC. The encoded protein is CSARPLGGKRYEQYF.

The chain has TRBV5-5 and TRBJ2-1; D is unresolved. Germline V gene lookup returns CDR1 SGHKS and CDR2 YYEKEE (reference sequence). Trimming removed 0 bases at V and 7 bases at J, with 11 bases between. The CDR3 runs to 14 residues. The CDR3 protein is CASSLETLGNEQFF. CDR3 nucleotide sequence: TGTGCCAGCAGCTTGGAGACCCTGGGGAATGAGCAGTTCTTC.

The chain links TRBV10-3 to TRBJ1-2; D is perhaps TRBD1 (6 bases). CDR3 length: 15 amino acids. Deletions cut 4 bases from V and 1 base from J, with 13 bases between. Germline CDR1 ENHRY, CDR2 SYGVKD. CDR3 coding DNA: TGTGCCATCAGTGCGAAAGGGGGAAGTAACTATGGCTACACCTTC. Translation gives CAISAKGGSNYGYTF.

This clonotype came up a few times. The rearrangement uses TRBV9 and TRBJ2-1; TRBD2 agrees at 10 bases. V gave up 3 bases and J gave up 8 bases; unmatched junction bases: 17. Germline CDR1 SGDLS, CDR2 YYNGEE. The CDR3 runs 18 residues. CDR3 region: CASSAEEVAGGVAHEQFF. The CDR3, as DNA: TGTGCCAGCAGCGCCGAGGAGGTAGCGGGAGGTGTTGCCCATGAGCAGTTCTTC.

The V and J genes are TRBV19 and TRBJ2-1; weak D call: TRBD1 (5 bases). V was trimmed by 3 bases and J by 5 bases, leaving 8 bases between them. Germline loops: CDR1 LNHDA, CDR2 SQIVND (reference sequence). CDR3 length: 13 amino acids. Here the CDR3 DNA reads TGTGCCAGTAGTATGGGGCGTCACAATGAGCAGTTCTTC. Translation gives CASSMGRHNEQFF.

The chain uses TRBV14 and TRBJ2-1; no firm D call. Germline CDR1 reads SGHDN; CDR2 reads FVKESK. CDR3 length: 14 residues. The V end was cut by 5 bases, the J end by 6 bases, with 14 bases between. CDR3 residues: CASSKSNPRNEQFF. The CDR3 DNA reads TGTGCCAGCAGCAAAAGTAATCCTCGCAATGAGCAGTTCTTC.

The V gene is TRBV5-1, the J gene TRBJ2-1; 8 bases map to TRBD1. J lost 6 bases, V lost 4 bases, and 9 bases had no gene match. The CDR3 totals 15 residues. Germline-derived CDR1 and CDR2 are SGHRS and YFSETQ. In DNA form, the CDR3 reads TGCGCCAGCAGCCAACGTCAGGGGGCTAGCAATGAGCAGTTCTTC. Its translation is CASSQRQGASNEQFF.

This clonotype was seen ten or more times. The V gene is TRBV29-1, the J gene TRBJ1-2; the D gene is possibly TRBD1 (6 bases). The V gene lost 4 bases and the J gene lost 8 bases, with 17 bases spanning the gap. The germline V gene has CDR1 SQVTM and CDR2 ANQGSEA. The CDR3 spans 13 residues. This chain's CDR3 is CSVVYPGERGYTF. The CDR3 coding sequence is TGCAGCGTTGTATATCCAGGGGAGAGGGGCTACACCTTC.

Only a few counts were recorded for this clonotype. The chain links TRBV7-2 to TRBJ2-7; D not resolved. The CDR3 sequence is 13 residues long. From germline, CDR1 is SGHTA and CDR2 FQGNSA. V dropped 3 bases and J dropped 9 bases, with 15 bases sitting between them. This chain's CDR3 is CASSFMGSSGQYF. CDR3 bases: TGTGCCAGCAGCTTCATGGGCTCCTCGGGGCAGTACTTC.

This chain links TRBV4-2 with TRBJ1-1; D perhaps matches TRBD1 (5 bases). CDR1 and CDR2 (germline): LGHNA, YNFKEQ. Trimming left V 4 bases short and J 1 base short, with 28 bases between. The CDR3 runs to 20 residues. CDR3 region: CASSPSLMLTGVLANTEAFF. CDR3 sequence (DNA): TGTGCCAGCAGCCCCTCACTGATGCTGACGGGGGTCTTGGCGAACACTGAAGCTTTCTTT.

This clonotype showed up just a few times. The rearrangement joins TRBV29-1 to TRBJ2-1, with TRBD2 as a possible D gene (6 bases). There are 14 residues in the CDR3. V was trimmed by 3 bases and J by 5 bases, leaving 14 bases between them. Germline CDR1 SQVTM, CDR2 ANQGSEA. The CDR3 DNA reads TGCAGCGTTGAGGCGGGGTCAAACCACAATGAGCAGTTCTTC. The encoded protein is CSVEAGSNHNEQFF.

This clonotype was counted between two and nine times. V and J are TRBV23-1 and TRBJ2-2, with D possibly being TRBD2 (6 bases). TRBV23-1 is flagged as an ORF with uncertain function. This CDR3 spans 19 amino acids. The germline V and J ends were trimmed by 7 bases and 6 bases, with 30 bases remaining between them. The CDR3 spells CASTKPRERRPLGAGELFF. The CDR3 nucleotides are TGCGCCAGCACCAAACCTCGGGAGCGAAGGCCCCTCGGTGCCGGGGAGCTGTTTTTT.

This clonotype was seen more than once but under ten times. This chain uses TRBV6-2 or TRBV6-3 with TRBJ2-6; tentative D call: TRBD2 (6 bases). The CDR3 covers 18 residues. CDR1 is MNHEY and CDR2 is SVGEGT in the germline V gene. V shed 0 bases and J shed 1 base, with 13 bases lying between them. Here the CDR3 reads CASSYSRRGNSGANVLTF. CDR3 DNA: TGTGCCAGCAGTTACTCCCGACGGGGGAATTCTGGGGCCAACGTCCTGACTTTC.